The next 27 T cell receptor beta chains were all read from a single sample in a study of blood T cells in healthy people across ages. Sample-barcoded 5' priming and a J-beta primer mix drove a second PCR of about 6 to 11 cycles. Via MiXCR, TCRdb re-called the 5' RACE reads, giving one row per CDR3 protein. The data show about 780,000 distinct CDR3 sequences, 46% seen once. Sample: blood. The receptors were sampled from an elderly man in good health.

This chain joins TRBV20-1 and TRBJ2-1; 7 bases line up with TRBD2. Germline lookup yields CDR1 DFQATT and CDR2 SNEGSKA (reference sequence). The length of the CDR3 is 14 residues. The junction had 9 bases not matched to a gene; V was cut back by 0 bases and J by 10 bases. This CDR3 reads CSAREASGTYEQFF. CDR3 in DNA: TGCAGTGCTAGAGAGGCTAGCGGAACCTACGAGCAGTTCTTC.

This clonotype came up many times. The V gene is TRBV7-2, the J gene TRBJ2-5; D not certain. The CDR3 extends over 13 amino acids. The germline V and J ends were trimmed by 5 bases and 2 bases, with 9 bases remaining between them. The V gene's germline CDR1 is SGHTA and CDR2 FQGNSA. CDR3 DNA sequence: TGTGCCAGCAGCACCGGACGGCAAGAGACCCAGTACTTC. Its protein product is CASSTGRQETQYF.

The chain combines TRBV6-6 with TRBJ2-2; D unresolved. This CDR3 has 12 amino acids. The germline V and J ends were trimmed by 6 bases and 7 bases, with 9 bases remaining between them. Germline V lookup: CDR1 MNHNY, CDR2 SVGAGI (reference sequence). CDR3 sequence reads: CASRDRIGELFF. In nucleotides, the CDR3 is TGTGCCAGCAGGGATCGGATCGGGGAGCTGTTTTTT.

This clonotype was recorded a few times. The CDR3 is CASSQGGGRGYGYTF. DNA of the CDR3: TGTGCCAGCAGCCAGGGTGGCGGGAGAGGCTATGGCTACACCTTC. V and J are TRBV3-1 and TRBJ1-2; D gene unclear. Germline V lookup: CDR1 LGHDT, CDR2 YNNKEL (reference sequence). This CDR3 has 15 residues. Between the trimmed V and J ends, which lost 3 bases and 4 bases, there was a span of 15 bases.

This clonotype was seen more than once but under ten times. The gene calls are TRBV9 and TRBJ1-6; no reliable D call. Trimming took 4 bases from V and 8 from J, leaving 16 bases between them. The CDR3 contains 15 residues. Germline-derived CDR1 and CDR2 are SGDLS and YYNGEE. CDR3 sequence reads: CASSTLGRDDSPLHF. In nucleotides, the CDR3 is TGTGCCAGCAGCACGCTGGGTAGGGATGATTCACCCCTCCACTTT. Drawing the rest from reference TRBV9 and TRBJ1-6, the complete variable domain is DSGVTQTPKHLITATGQRVTLRCSPRSGDLSVYWYQQSLDQGLQFLIQYYNGEERAKGNILERFSAQQFPDLHSELNLSSLELGDSALYFCASSTLGRDDSPLHFGNGTRLTVT.

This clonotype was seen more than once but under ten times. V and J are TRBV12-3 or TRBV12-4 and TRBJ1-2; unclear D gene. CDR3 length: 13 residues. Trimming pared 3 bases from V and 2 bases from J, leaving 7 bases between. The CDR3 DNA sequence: TGTGCCAGCAGTTTTAACGTGAACTATGGCTACACCTTC. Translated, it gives CASSFNVNYGYTF.

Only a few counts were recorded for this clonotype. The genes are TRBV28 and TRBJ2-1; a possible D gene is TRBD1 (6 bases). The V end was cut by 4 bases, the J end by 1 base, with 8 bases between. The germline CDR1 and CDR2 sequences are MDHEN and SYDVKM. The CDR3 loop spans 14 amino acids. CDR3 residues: CASSYTGSYNEQFF. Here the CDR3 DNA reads TGTGCCAGCAGTTATACAGGGTCCTACAATGAGCAGTTCTTC.

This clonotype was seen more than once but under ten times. The CDR3 loop is CASLPREGNTDTQYF. CDR3 nucleotides: TGTGCCAGCCTCCCGCGGGAGGGTAATACAGATACGCAGTATTTT. The gene calls are TRBV11-3 and TRBJ2-3; TRBD2 matches at 9 bases. The CDR3 consists of 15 residues. With 8 bases clipped from V and 3 bases from J, the junction kept 9 bases outside the gene matches. Germline V gives CDR1 SGHNT, CDR2 YENEEA.

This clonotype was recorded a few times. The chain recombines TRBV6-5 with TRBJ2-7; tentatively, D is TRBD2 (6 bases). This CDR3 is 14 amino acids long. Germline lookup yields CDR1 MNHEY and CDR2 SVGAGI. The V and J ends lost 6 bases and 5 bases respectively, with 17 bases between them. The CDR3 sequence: CASREWAGRDEQYF. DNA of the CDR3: TGTGCCAGCAGAGAATGGGCGGGAAGGGACGAGCAGTACTTC.

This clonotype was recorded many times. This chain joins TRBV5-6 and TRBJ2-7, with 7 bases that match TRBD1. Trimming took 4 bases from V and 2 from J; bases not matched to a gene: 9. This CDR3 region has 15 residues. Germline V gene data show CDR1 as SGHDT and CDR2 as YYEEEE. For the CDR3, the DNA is TGTGCCAGCAGCCGTCCGGGACAGTCTACCTACGAGCAGTACTTC. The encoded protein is CASSRPGQSTYEQYF.

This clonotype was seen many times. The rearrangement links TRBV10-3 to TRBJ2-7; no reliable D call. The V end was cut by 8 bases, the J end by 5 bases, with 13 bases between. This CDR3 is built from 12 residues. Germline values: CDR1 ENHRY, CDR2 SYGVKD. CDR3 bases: TGTGCCATCGGCGAATCCAGCAACGAGCAGTACTTC. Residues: CAIGESSNEQYF.

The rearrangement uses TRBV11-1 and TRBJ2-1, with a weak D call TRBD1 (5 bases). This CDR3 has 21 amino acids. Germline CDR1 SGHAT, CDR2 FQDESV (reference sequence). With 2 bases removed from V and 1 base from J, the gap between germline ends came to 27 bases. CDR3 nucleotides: TGTGCCAGCAGCTTAACACGACTCGCAAAAACACAGGTAGTATCCTACAATGAGCAGTTCTTC. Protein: CASSLTRLAKTQVVSYNEQFF.

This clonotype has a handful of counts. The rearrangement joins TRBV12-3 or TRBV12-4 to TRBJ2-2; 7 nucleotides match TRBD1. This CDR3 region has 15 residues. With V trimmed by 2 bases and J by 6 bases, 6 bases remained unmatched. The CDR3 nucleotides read TGTGCCAGCAGTTTACAAGGGGGCGCCGCCGGGGAGCTGTTTTTT. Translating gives CASSLQGGAAGELFF.

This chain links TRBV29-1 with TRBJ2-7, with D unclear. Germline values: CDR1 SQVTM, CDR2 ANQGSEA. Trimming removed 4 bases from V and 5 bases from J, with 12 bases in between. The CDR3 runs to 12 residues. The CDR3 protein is CSVGDEENEQYF. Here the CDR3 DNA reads TGCAGCGTTGGAGACGAGGAAAACGAGCAGTACTTC.

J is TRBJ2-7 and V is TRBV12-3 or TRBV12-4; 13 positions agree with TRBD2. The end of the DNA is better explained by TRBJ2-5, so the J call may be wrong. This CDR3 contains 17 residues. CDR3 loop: CASTGLAGDLGEETQYF. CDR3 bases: TGTGCCAGCACTGGACTAGCGGGAGATTTGGGTGAAGAGACCCAGTACTTC.

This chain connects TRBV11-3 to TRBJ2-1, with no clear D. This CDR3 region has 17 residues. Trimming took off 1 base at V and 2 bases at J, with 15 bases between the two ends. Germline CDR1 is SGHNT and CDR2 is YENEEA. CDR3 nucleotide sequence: TGTGCCAGCAGCTTAGGTTCCCAAAGGAGCACCTACAATGAGCAGTTCTTC. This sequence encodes CASSLGSQRSTYNEQFF.

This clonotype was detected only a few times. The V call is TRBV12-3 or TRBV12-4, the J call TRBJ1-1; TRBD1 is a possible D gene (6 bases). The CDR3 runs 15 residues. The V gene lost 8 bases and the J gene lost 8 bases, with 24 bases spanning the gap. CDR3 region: CASGELGGSPGEAFF. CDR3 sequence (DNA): TGTGCCAGCGGGGAGCTAGGGGGGTCCCCTGGCGAAGCTTTCTTT.

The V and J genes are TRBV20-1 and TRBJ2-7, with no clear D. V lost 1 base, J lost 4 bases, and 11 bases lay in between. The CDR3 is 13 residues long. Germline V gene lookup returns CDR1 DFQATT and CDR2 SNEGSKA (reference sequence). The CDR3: CSARASRQYEQYF. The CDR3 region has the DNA TGCAGTGCTAGAGCGAGCCGGCAGTACGAGCAGTACTTC.

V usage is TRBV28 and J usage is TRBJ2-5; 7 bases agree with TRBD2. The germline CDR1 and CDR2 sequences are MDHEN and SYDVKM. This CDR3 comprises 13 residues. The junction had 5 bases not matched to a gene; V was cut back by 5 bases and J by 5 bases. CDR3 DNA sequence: TGTGCCAGCAGTCCAGCGGGACGGGAGACCCAGTACTTC. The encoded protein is CASSPAGRETQYF.

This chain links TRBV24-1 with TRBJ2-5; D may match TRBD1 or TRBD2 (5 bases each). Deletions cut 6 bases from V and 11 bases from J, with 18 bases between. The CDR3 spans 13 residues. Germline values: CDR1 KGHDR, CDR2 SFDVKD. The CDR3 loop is CATSLRGDLGQYF. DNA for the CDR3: TGTGCCACCAGTCTAAGGGGAGATCTTGGGCAGTACTTC.

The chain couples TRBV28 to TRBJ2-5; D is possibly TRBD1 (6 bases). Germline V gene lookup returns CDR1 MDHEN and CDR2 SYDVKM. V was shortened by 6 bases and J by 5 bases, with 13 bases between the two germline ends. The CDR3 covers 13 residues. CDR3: CASRYRVLETQYF. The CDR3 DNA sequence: TGTGCCAGCAGGTACAGGGTACTGGAGACCCAGTACTTC. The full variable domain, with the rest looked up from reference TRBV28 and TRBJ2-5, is DVKVTQSSRYLVKRTGEKVFLECVQDMDHENMFWYRQDPGLGLRLIYFSYDVKMKEKGDIPEGYSVSREKKERFSLILESASTNQTSMYLCASRYRVLETQYFGPGTRLLVL.

This CDR3 is CASSPWGSGIGETQYF. DNA of the CDR3: TGTGCCAGCTCCCCCTGGGGTAGCGGGATAGGGGAGACCCAGTACTTC. The V call is TRBV6-1, the J call TRBJ2-5, with TRBD2 identical over 8 bases. The CDR3 spans 16 residues. The ends lost 8 bases at V and 5 bases at J; junction bases unmatched: 16. CDR1 and CDR2 (germline): MNHNS, SASEGT.

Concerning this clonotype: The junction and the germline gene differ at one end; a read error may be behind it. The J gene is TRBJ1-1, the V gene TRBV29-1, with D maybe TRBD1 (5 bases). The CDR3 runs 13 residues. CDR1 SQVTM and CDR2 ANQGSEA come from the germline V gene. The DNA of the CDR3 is TGCAGCGTTGGTCGGGGGTTGAACCCTGAAGCTTTCTTT. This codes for CSVGRGLNPEAFF.

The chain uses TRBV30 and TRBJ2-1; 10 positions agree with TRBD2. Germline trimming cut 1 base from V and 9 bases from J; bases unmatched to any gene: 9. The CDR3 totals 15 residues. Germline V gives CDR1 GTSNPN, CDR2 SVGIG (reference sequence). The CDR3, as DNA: TGTGCCTGGAGTGGGCTAGCGGGAGCCCCGGGTGAGCAGTTCTTC. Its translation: CAWSGLAGAPGEQFF.

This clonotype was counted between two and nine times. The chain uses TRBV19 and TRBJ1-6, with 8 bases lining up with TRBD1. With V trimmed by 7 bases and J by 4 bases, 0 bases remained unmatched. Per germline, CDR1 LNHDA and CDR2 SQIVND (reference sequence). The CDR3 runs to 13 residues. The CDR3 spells CASNRGYNSPLHF. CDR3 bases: TGTGCCAGTAACAGGGGGTATAATTCACCCCTCCACTTT.

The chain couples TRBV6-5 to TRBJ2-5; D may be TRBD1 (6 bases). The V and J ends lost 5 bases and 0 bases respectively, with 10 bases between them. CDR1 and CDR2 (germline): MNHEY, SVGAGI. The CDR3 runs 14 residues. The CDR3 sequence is CASSRRDNQETQYF. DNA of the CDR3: TGTGCCAGCAGTCGTCGGGACAACCAAGAGACCCAGTACTTC.

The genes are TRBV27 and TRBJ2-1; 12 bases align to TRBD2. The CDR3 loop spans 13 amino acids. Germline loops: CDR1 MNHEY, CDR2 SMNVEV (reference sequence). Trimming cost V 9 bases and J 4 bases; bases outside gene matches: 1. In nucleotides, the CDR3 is TGTGCCAGTCTAGCGGGAGGGTACAATGAGCAGTTCTTC. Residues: CASLAGGYNEQFF.